Below are 30 T cell receptor beta chains sequenced from a single sample in a study of CD8 T cells in Susac syndrome. The authors reverse transcribed about 0.5 to 1 ug RNA with random hexamers. TCRdb analysed the immunoSEQ multiplex PCR reads with MiXCR anew, one entry per CDR3 protein. This sample has roughly 180,000 distinct CDR3 sequences, with approximately 94% found just once. Sequences were obtained from CD4+ T cells from PBMCs. These TCRs come from a human donor in good health.

This clonotype was detected only a few times. V is TRBV30 and J is TRBJ1-5; D perhaps matches TRBD1 (6 bases). V was cut by 1 base and J by 2 bases, with 6 bases left in between. CDR1 and CDR2 from the germline V gene are GTSNPN and SVGIG (reference sequence). CDR3 length: 13 residues. The CDR3 reads CAWSGQGNQPQHF. As DNA, the CDR3 is TGTGCCTGGAGTGGACAGGGCAATCAGCCCCAGCATTTT.

V usage is TRBV9 and J usage is TRBJ2-2; 9 bases agree with TRBD1. Germline assignment: CDR1 SGDLS and CDR2 YYNGEE. With V trimmed by 4 bases and J by 5 bases, 9 bases remained unmatched. CDR3 length: 16 residues. CDR3 protein: CASSPWTGDGTGELFF. CDR3 bases: TGTGCCAGCAGCCCTTGGACAGGGGACGGGACCGGGGAGCTGTTTTTT.

This CDR3 is CAWSADRGLNEKLFF. In DNA, the CDR3 is TGTGCCTGGAGTGCCGACAGGGGGCTGAATGAAAAACTGTTTTTT. V is TRBV30 and J is TRBJ1-4; 10 nucleotides line up with TRBD1. CDR3 size: 15 residues. In germline, CDR1 is GTSNPN, CDR2 SVGIG (reference sequence). The V gene end was trimmed by 1 base and the J gene end by 5 bases; junction bases not matched to a gene: 4.

This clonotype has a handful of counts. V is TRBV11-3 and J is TRBJ2-6; D uncertain. Per germline, CDR1 SGHNT and CDR2 YENEEA. The CDR3 totals 13 residues. Deletions cut 2 bases from V and 4 bases from J, with 3 bases between. The CDR3 DNA is TGTGCCAGCAGCTTACGCGGGGCCAACGTCCTGACTTTC. This sequence encodes CASSLRGANVLTF.

The chain couples TRBV7-9 to TRBJ2-1, with 8 bases identical to TRBD2. From germline, CDR1 is SEHNR and CDR2 FQNEAQ (reference sequence). V shed 5 bases, J shed 7 bases, and the junction held 7 bases outside the gene matches. The CDR3 covers 14 residues. This CDR3 is CASSQGLGLNEQFF. The CDR3, as DNA: TGTGCCAGCAGCCAGGGACTAGGATTAAATGAGCAGTTCTTC.

This sequence joins TRBV20-1 and TRBJ2-3; a possible D gene is TRBD2 (6 bases). Germline CDR1 reads DFQATT; CDR2 reads SNEGSKA (reference sequence). The V end was cut by 2 bases, the J end by 6 bases, with 15 bases between. The CDR3 has 14 amino acids. CDR3 nucleotides: TGCAGTGCTAGACTGGGCGGGAAGAGGGATACGCAGTATTTT. Translated, it gives CSARLGGKRDTQYF.

This chain links TRBV29-1 with TRBJ2-3, with D maybe TRBD2 (5 bases). CDR1 is SQVTM, CDR2 ANQGSEA, per germline. The CDR3 runs to 13 residues. V was pared by 8 bases and J by 1 base, with 13 bases between. DNA of the CDR3: TGCAGCCGCACAACCGGGGGCACAGATACGCAGTATTTT. Translated: CSRTTGGTDTQYF.

J is TRBJ1-1 and V is TRBV15; 9 bases line up with TRBD1. The CDR3 runs to 18 residues. Germline lookup yields CDR1 LNHNV and CDR2 YYDKDF (reference sequence). V dropped 1 base and J dropped 5; count of bases not matched to a gene: 14. DNA for the CDR3: TGTGCCACCAGCAGAGCGGCCTGGAGGGGACAGGGCAAAACTGAAGCTTTCTTT. Translated, it gives CATSRAAWRGQGKTEAFF.

The chain employs TRBV3-1 and TRBJ2-7; D possibly corresponds to TRBD2 (5 bases). The CDR3 is made up of 15 amino acids. The germline V and J ends were trimmed by 0 bases and 3 bases, with 12 bases remaining between them. Per germline, CDR1 LGHDT and CDR2 YNNKEL (reference sequence). CDR3 residues: CASSQDLDFFYEQYF. DNA of the CDR3: TGTGCCAGCAGCCAAGATCTGGACTTTTTCTACGAGCAGTACTTC.

In this sample, this clonotype turned up once. Here the CDR3 reads CSVADRAGRYF. For the CDR3, the DNA is TGCAGCGTAGCTGACAGGGCCGGGAGGTACTTC. The chain links TRBV29-1 to TRBJ2-7; a possible D gene is TRBD1 (7 bases). CDR1 and CDR2 from the germline V gene are SQVTM and ANQGSEA. Trimming took 6 bases from V and 12 from J, leaving 18 bases between them. The CDR3 sequence is 11 residues long.

V usage is TRBV20-1 and J usage is TRBJ1-1; D gene uncertain. The V gene lost 0 bases and the J gene lost 1 base, with 15 bases spanning the gap. This CDR3 is 16 amino acids long. Germline V CDR1 and CDR2: DFQATT, SNEGSKA (reference sequence). CDR3 sequence (DNA): TGCAGTGCTAGAGATCCCGCCGTAGGTAGGAACACTGAAGCTTTCTTT. Amino acids: CSARDPAVGRNTEAFF.

The table lists this clonotype with a count of one. V usage is TRBV3-1 and J usage is TRBJ2-1; D is ambiguous. V was cut by 1 base and J by 7 bases, with 17 bases left in between. The germline CDR1 and CDR2 sequences are LGHDT and YNNKEL (reference sequence). The CDR3 covers 16 residues. As DNA, the CDR3 is TGTGCCAGCAGCCAAGTTCTTGGATTACGTGGTAATGAGCAGTTCTTC. Translation gives CASSQVLGLRGNEQFF.

This chain joins TRBV20-1 and TRBJ2-1; 9 bases fit TRBD2. Germline CDR1 DFQATT, CDR2 SNEGSKA (reference sequence). The CDR3 spans 15 residues. V shed 0 bases, J shed 14 bases, and the junction held 14 bases outside the gene matches. The CDR3 sequence: CSARDMLAGPLPEFF. The CDR3 DNA reads TGCAGTGCTAGAGATATGCTAGCGGGACCTCTTCCGGAGTTCTTC.

The rearrangement uses TRBV30 and TRBJ2-1; possible D gene TRBD1, 5 bases. The CDR3 extends over 15 amino acids. V was clipped by 0 bases and J by 2 bases, with 11 bases between them. Germline loops: CDR1 GTSNPN, CDR2 SVGIG (reference sequence). CDR3 nucleotides: TGTGCCTGGAGTGTACCCAGGGCGACCTACAATGAGCAGTTCTTC. The encoded protein is CAWSVPRATYNEQFF.

The V call is TRBV30, the J call TRBJ1-2; TRBD1 aligns across 7 bases. In germline, CDR1 is GTSNPN, CDR2 SVGIG (reference sequence). Trimming cost V 3 bases and J 7 bases; bases outside gene matches: 2. The CDR3 loop spans 11 amino acids. The CDR3 is CAWRTGVGYTF. The CDR3 DNA is TGTGCCTGGAGAACAGGGGTTGGCTACACCTTC.

The gene calls are TRBV29-1 and TRBJ2-6, with D tentatively TRBD1 (6 bases). CDR3 length: 15 amino acids. CDR1 and CDR2 (germline): SQVTM, ANQGSEA. The germline V and J ends were trimmed by 3 bases and 1 base, with 10 bases remaining between them. The CDR3 region has the DNA TGCAGCGTTGAGACAGGCTATTCTGGGGCCAACGTCCTGACTTTC. Amino acid sequence: CSVETGYSGANVLTF.

In nucleotides, the CDR3 is TGTGCCAGCTCACCTTTCGGCGGGAGTAACACTGAAGCTTTCTTT. Its protein product is CASSPFGGSNTEAFF. The chain has TRBV18 and TRBJ1-1; D uncertain. V lost 3 bases to trimming and J lost 2 bases, with 13 bases between them. CDR3 length: 15 amino acids. The germline V gene has CDR1 KGHSH and CDR2 LQKENI.

V usage is TRBV20-1 and J usage is TRBJ1-1; D gene uncertain. The V gene lost 0 bases and the J gene lost 7 bases, with 3 bases spanning the gap. Germline-derived CDR1 and CDR2 are DFQATT and SNEGSKA (reference sequence). This CDR3 region has 10 residues. This CDR3 reads CSARENEAFF. The CDR3 coding sequence is TGCAGTGCTAGAGAGAATGAAGCTTTCTTT.

The rearrangement uses TRBV20-1 and TRBJ2-5, with D possibly TRBD2 on 6 matching bases. This CDR3 is 12 amino acids long. Germline loops: CDR1 DFQATT, CDR2 SNEGSKA (reference sequence). V lost 3 bases and J 2 bases, leaving 7 bases between the germline ends. CDR3 bases: TGCAGTGCTAGGCGGGGTCAAGAGACCCAGTACTTC. Amino acids: CSARRGQETQYF.

This chain uses TRBV7-3 with TRBJ2-7; D is unresolved. V dropped 2 bases and J dropped 3 bases, with 14 bases sitting between them. Germline V lookup: CDR1 SGHTA, CDR2 FQGTGA. The CDR3 has 15 residues. The CDR3 DNA is TGTGCCAGCAGCTTAGTATCAGGTCGAGACTACGAGCAGTACTTC. It is translated as CASSLVSGRDYEQYF.

V gene TRBV15 combines with J gene TRBJ2-5; D call uncertain. In germline, CDR1 is LNHNV, CDR2 YYDKDF (reference sequence). CDR3 length: 18 residues. V lost 0 bases and J 2 bases, leaving 19 bases between the germline ends. CDR3 sequence: CATSRELETDHLQETQYF. The CDR3 coding sequence is TGTGCCACCAGCAGAGAGTTGGAGACGGACCACTTACAAGAGACCCAGTACTTC.

This clonotype was observed a handful of times. CDR3 coding DNA: TGTGCCAGCAGTTACCGGGACAGGGCCTACGAGCAGTACTTC. It codes for CASSYRDRAYEQYF. This chain joins TRBV6-5 and TRBJ2-7; 9 nucleotides agree with TRBD1. CDR1 and CDR2 from the germline V gene are MNHEY and SVGAGI. J gave up 2 bases and V 2 bases, and 1 base lay outside the gene matches. The CDR3 spans 14 residues.

The chain carries TRBV29-1 and TRBJ2-3, with a possible D match to TRBD1 (6 bases). Trimming took off 3 bases at V and 4 bases at J, with 11 bases between the two ends. The germline V gene encodes CDR1 SQVTM and CDR2 ANQGSEA. The CDR3 has 13 residues. The CDR3 DNA follows: TGCAGCGTTGAGTTACAGGGCCCAGATACGCAGTATTTT. It is translated as CSVELQGPDTQYF.

The rearrangement uses TRBV7-9 and TRBJ1-1; maybe TRBD1 (6 bases). Germline V gene sequence: CDR1 SEHNR, CDR2 FQNEAQ (reference sequence). Trimming cost V 5 bases and J 6 bases, with 13 bases left between them. The CDR3 has 13 residues. For the CDR3, the DNA is TGTGCCAGCAGCCTGGACAGCCATTCTGAAGCTTTCTTT. It specifies CASSLDSHSEAFF.

CDR3 in DNA: TGCAGTATATTAAGCGGGCAGGGCGGCACAGATACGCAGTATTTT. Protein sequence: CSILSGQGGTDTQYF. The J gene is TRBJ2-3, the V gene TRBV29-1, with D maybe TRBD2 (6 bases). CDR1 and CDR2 from the germline V gene are SQVTM and ANQGSEA. The CDR3 totals 15 residues.

This clonotype was seen just once. The gene calls are TRBV9 and TRBJ1-1; D may be TRBD1 (5 bases). This CDR3 spans 13 amino acids. Germline lookup yields CDR1 SGDLS and CDR2 YYNGEE. V was clipped by 4 bases and J by 6 bases, with 13 bases between them. CDR3 bases: TGTGCCAGCAGCTCTTCAACGGGGGCTGAAGCTTTCTTT. Translation: CASSSSTGAEAFF.

This rearrangement joins TRBV12-3 or TRBV12-4 to TRBJ2-3; 7 nucleotides agree with TRBD1. J gave up 0 bases and V 4 bases, and 4 bases lay outside the gene matches. The CDR3 consists of 15 residues. The CDR3 loop reads CASSSDRTSTDTQYF. The CDR3 bases are TGTGCCAGCAGTTCGGACAGGACTAGCACAGATACGCAGTATTTT.

The V gene is TRBV30, the J gene TRBJ2-3; D unclear. Trimming removed 0 bases from V and 3 bases from J, with 10 bases in between. The CDR3 extends over 14 amino acids. The germline CDR1 and CDR2 sequences are GTSNPN and SVGIG (reference sequence). The CDR3 DNA is TGTGCCTGGAGTGTATCCCGGGTGACAGATACGCAGTATTTT. Amino acid sequence: CAWSVSRVTDTQYF.

This clonotype was counted a single time. The chain employs TRBV4-3 and TRBJ2-7; D may match TRBD1 or TRBD2 (5 bases each). CDR3 length equals 16 residues. In germline, CDR1 is LGHNA, CDR2 YSLEER. V gave up 1 base and J gave up 2 bases, with 15 bases separating them. CDR3 sequence reads: CASSQVRRQGPYEQYF. The CDR3 coding sequence is TGCGCCAGCAGCCAAGTCCGCCGCCAGGGACCCTACGAGCAGTACTTC.

This clonotype was detected a few times. The chain combines TRBV4-1 with TRBJ2-7; TRBD2 aligns across 8 bases. The germline CDR1 and CDR2 sequences are MGHRA and YSYEKL. The V segment lost 1 base and the J segment 5 bases; nucleotides outside the gene matches: 13. The length of the CDR3 is 17 residues. The CDR3 nucleotides are TGCGCCAGCAGCCAAGGACTAGCGAGAGGATATCTAAACGAGCAGTACTTC. It codes for CASSQGLARGYLNEQYF.